The rows below give T cell receptor beta chains drawn from one sample of a study of post-analysis software for immune sequencing data. TCRdb called the PCR reads again in MiXCR, with one record for every CDR3 protein. This sample has about half a million distinct CDR3 sequences, with less than 45% found just once. Material for sequencing was blood. Source of these receptors: a girl aged 10-17 years with multiple sclerosis. Each CDR3 is given with its conserved first and last residue. The order of the fields is clone size, V gene, J gene, D gene, CDR3 DNA, CDR3 protein. A D gene is named only where the DNA matches it firmly. A clone size is listed for some rows: how often the clone was seen (once, few, many), or a class if it is expanded.

NA	TRBV14	TRBJ2-1	NA	TGTGCCAGCAGCCAAGGAGGGGGATGGTCCTACAATGAGCAGTTCTTC	CASSQGGGWSYNEQFF
NA	TRBV29-1	TRBJ2-1	NA	TGCAGCGTGGGGGAGGGCAGGGGATTCTCCTACAATGAGCAGTTCTTC	CSVGEGRGFSYNEQFF
NA	TRBV7-2	TRBJ1-6	TRBD1	TGTGCCAGCAGCCGATGGACAGGGGGCCTAAATTCACCCCTCCACTTT	CASSRWTGGLNSPLHF
few	TRBV4-1	TRBJ2-7	NA	TGCGCCAGCGGCCAAGGGGCAGGGCTCTCCTACGAGCAGTACTTC	CASGQGAGLSYEQYF
few	TRBV4-1	TRBJ2-7	TRBD2	TGCGCCAGCAGCCAACCAGGCGAGCGGGAGTACCCGTACTTC	CASSQPGEREYPYF
NA	TRBV7-9	TRBJ2-3	NA	TGTGCCAGCAGCCGAACCGGGAATCGTATAGGAGATACGCAGTATTTT	CASSRTGNRIGDTQYF
NA	TRBV28	TRBJ2-5	NA	TGTGCCAGCAGAATGGGGTTAGGAGGGGAGACCCAGTACTTC	CASRMGLGGETQYF
NA	TRBV7-9	TRBJ2-5	NA	TGTGCCAGCAGCTACGAGGGGTTTGGAGGAGAGACCCAGTACTTC	CASSYEGFGGETQYF
few	TRBV20-1	TRBJ1-2	TRBD1	TGCAGTGCTAGAGAAGGGGAAGGGGGCAGTAAAACTAACTATGGCTACACCTTC	CSAREGEGGSKTNYGYTF
NA	TRBV20-1	TRBJ1-5	TRBD1	TGCAGTGCTATCCCCTGGGACAGGGGGCGCTTAGATCAGCCCCAGCATTTT	CSAIPWDRGRLDQPQHF
NA	TRBV14	TRBJ1-2	NA	TGTGCCAGCAGCCCCCATGGTGTAGGGACATGGGGCTACACCTTC	CASSPHGVGTWGYTF
NA	TRBV6-1	TRBJ2-1	TRBD1	TGTGCCAGCAGTGACCGGGACAGACGTTACAATGAGCAGTTCTTC	CASSDRDRRYNEQFF
few	TRBV20-1	TRBJ2-7	TRBD1	TGCAGTGCTAGAGATTTAAGGGGGCCCTACGAGCAGTACTTC	CSARDLRGPYEQYF
NA	TRBV15	TRBJ1-4	NA	TGTGCCACCAGCAGAAGGACACTCATGGGTGAAAAACTGTTTTTT	CATSRRTLMGEKLFF
NA	TRBV24-1	TRBJ2-1	NA	TGTGCCACCAGTGATCCGGGTAGTGAGCAGTTCTTC	CATSDPGSEQFF